This T cell receptor (beta chain) came from a study of blood T cell repertoires in COVID-19. Only in-frame clones appear in the TCRdb table, and some are missing; sequencing was by immunoSEQ multiplex PCR. The sample records about 100,000 clones, roughly 79% being singletons. V lost 7 bases and J 1 base, leaving 15 bases between the germline ends. From germline, CDR1 is MNHEY and CDR2 SVGAGI. This CDR3 is built from 15 residues. This chain uses TRBV6-5 with TRBJ2-3; weak D call: TRBD1 (5 bases). The sequenced sample was peripheral blood. This sequence was found in a woman aged 70-85 years with acute or convalescent COVID-19. For the CDR3, the DNA is TGTGCCAGCACCAAGGGTCAGGGTGGCACAGATACGCAGTATTTT. It translates to CASTKGQGGTDTQYF.